This TCR beta chain was recorded in a study of blood T cells in healthy people across ages. Together with a sample-barcoded 5' primer, a J-beta primer mix was included in a second PCR lasting roughly 6 to 12 cycles. TCRdb itself ran the 5' RACE reads through MiXCR, one entry per CDR3 protein. Seen here are some 800,000 distinct CDR3 sequences, around a quarter observed once, and the top ten hold approximately 4%. This clonotype was detected a few times. There were healthy Caucasian individuals from Russia, aged roughly 6 to 90, serving as donors. These same data were also listed under a study on T cells of mothers and their children. This second report adds: Both sample barcodes and 2-4 random nucleotides came from the M1S primer of the second PCR. Compared with unrelated pairs, related mother-child pairs had slightly higher, non-significant overlap. Persistent microchimeric T cell clones were sought, and none were detected.

Sequenced sample: blood. The clonotype was recovered from a boy aged 5-17 years in good health.

The CDR3 DNA reads as TGTGCCAGCCGTAGGACGACAGGGAACGAGCAGTACTTC. Protein sequence: CASRRTTGNEQYF. V gene TRBV12-3 or TRBV12-4 combines with J gene TRBJ2-7; 7 nucleotides align to TRBD1. V lost 8 bases, J lost 5 bases, and 9 bases stayed unmatched. The CDR3 has 13 amino acids.